This paragraph reports one TCR beta chain. It lacks a known antigen. No base quality values were provided; no much bigger clone lies one nucleotide off. One collaborating source in Seattle enrolled patients during active infection and followed them longitudinally through the course of disease. Each collaborating institution followed its own protocols to collect whole blood in K2EDTA tubes. For TCRbeta analysis, collaborators shipped samples as frozen whole blood, isolated PBMCs, or DNA extracted from either of those sample types. The data stem from a study of blood T cell repertoires in COVID-19 (dated by TCRdb to 2018 to 2021). The study in broad terms: Samples covering the acute and convalescent phases of COVID-19 were provided by collaborators in the United States, Italy and Spain. The prospective study material was composed of cDNA or gDNA derived from T cells, B-cell-depleted T cells, or PBMCs. Deeply sampled blood TCRbeta repertoires from subjects exposed to, actively infected with, or recovered from COVID-19 were included in the dataset. A freely available public database, intended as a resource for researchers studying the immune response to SARS-CoV-2, is where the repertoires were released. Samples came from the ongoing ImmuneRACE study (first 160 participants) plus 1,254 subjects from 6 global collaborators. A de-identified subject ID, COVID-19 status, age in years and sex were almost always included in the sample metadata. Where available, HLA class I and class II types were taken from metadata supplied by the sample provider and were not determined by assay-based typing. The investigation overall reported the following: The amount of clinical and demographic metadata varied by source and participant and was provided uncurated.

TCRbeta CDR3 regions were amplified from genomic DNA by means of the immunoSEQ Assay, a bias-controlled multiplex PCR. The authors processed their data as follows. Within the assay, amplification of reference gene primers was used to estimate how many nucleated cells each sample contained. To quantify the absolute abundance of each unique TCRbeta CDR3 rearrangement, sequence reads were collapsed and filtered. For each sample, productive Simpson clonality was calculated as the square root of Simpson's diversity index over productive rearrangements. TCRdb limited this immuneACCESS table to in-frame rearrangements with V and J called. A share of clones is missing; checked studies link under half to unresolved V genes, and the rest is unexplained. The V and J calls and clone size come from that table; D and trimming were worked out from the DNA. The sample has about 480,000 clones on record, roughly nine tenths of them singletons. Jointly, the top ten make up 7.8% of the sample.

The cysteine opens and the phenylalanine closes a CDR3 of 18 amino acids. Just CDR3 DNA is preserved here, 54 bases in frame from base 1. Via the germline V gene, CDR1 is MNHEY and CDR2 SVGEGT. V and J are truncated by 4 bases and 2 bases respectively, leaving an intervening sequence of 21 bases. The rearrangement combines TRBV6-2 or TRBV6-3 with TRBJ1-5; a tentative D match to TRBD1 spans 5 bases. Sequencing input: peripheral blood. This TCR was sampled from a woman in her forties or fifties with COVID-19, enrolled during active disease. The CDR3 loop reads CASSFINRLWGGNQPQHF. Read as DNA, the sequence is TGTGCCAGCAGTTTCATTAACAGGCTTTGGGGGGGCAATCAGCCCCAGCATTTT.